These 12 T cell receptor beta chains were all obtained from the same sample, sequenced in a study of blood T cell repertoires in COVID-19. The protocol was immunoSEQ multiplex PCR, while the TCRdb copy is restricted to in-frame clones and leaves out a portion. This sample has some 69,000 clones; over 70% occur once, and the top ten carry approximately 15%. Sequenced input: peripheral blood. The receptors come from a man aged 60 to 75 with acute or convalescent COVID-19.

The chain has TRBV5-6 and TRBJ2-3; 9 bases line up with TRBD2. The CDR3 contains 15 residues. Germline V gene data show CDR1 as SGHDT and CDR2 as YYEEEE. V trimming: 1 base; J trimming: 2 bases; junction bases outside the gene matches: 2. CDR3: CASSLPGLATDTQYF. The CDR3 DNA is TGTGCCAGCAGCTTGCCGGGACTAGCCACAGATACGCAGTATTTT.

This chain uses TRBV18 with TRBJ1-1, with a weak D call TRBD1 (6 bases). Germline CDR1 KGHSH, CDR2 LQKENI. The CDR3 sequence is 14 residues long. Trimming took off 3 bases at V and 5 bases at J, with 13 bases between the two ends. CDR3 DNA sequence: TGTGCCAGCTCACCGGGCCAGGGGCGGACTGAAGCTTTCTTT. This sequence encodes CASSPGQGRTEAFF. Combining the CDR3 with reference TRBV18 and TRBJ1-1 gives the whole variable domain NAGVMQNPRHLVRRRGQEARLRCSPMKGHSHVYWYRQLPEEGLKFMVYLQKENIIDESGMPKERFSAEFPKEGPSILRIQQVVRGDSAAYFCASSPGQGRTEAFFGQGTRLTVV.

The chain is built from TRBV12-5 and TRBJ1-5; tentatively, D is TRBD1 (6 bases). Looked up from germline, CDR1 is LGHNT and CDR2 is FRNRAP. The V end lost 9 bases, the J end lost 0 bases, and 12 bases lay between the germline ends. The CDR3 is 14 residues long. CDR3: CASGTGSSNQPQHF. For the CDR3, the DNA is TGTGCTAGCGGCACAGGGAGTAGCAATCAGCCCCAGCATTTT.

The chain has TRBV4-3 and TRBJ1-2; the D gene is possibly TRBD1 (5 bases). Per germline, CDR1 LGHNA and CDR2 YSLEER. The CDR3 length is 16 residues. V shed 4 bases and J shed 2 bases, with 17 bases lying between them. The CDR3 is CASSPPASGGNYGYTF. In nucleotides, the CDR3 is TGCGCCAGCAGCCCCCCCGCAAGCGGGGGAAACTATGGCTACACCTTC.

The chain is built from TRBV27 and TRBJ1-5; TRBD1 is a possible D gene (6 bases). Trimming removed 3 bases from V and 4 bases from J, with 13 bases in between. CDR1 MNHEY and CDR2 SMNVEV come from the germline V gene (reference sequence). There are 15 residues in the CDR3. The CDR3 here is CASSLGARGNQPQHF. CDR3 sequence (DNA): TGTGCCAGCAGTTTGGGGGCTAGGGGAAATCAGCCCCAGCATTTT.

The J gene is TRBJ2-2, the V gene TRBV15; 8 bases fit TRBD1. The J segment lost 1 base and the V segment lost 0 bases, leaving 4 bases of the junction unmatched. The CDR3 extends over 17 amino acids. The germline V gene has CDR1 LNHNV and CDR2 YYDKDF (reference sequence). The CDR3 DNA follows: TGTGCCACCAGCAGAGATAGGGGGACAGGGAACACCGGGGAGCTGTTTTTT. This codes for CATSRDRGTGNTGELFF. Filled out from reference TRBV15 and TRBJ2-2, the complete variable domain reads DAMVIQNPRYQVTQFGKPVTLSCSQTLNHNVMYWYQQKSSQAPKLLFHYYDKDFNNEADTPDNFQSRRPNTSFCFLDIRSPGLGDTAMYLCATSRDRGTGNTGELFFGEGSRLTVL.

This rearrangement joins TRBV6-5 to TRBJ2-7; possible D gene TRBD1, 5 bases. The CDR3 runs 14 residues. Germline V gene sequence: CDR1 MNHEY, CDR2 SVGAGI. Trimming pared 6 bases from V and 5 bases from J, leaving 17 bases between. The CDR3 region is CASSPIIGENEQYF. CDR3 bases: TGTGCCAGCAGCCCGATAATAGGGGAAAACGAGCAGTACTTC.

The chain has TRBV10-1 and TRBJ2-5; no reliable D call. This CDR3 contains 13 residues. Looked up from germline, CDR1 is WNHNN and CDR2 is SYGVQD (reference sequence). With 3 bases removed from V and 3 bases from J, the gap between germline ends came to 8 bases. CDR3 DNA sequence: TGCGCCAGCAGTGACCAGGCCGAAGAGACCCAGTACTTC. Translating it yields CASSDQAEETQYF.

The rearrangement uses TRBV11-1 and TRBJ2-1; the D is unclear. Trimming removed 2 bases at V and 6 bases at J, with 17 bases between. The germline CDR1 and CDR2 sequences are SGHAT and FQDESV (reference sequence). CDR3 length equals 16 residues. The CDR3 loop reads CASSLSQTTFRNEQFF. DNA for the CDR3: TGTGCCAGCAGCTTAAGCCAGACAACGTTCCGCAATGAGCAGTTCTTC.

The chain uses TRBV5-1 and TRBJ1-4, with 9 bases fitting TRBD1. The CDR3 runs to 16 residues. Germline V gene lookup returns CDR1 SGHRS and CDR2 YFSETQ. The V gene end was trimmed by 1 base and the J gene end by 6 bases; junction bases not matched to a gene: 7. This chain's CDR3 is CASSLPTGGMDEKLFF. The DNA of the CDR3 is TGCGCCAGCAGCTTGCCCACAGGGGGCATGGATGAAAAACTGTTTTTT. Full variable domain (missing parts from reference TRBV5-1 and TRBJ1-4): KAGVTQTPRYLIKTRGQQVTLSCSPISGHRSVSWYQQTPGQGLQFLFEYFSETQRNKGNFPGRFSGRQFSNSRSEMNVSTLELGDSALYLCASSLPTGGMDEKLFFGSGTQLSVL.

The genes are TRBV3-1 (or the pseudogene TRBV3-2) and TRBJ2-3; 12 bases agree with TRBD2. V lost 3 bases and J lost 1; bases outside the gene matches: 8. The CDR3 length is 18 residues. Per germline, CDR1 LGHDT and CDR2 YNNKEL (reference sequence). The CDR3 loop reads CASSHFLAGGRGTDTQYF. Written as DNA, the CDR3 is TGTGCCAGCAGCCACTTCCTAGCGGGGGGGCGGGGCACAGATACGCAGTATTTT.

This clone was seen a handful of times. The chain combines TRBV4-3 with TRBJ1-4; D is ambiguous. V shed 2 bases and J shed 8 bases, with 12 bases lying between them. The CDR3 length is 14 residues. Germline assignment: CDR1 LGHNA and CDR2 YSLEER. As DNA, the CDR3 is TGCGCCAGCAGCCAAACCCGGGGAGGGGAAAAACTGTTTTTT. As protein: CASSQTRGGEKLFF.